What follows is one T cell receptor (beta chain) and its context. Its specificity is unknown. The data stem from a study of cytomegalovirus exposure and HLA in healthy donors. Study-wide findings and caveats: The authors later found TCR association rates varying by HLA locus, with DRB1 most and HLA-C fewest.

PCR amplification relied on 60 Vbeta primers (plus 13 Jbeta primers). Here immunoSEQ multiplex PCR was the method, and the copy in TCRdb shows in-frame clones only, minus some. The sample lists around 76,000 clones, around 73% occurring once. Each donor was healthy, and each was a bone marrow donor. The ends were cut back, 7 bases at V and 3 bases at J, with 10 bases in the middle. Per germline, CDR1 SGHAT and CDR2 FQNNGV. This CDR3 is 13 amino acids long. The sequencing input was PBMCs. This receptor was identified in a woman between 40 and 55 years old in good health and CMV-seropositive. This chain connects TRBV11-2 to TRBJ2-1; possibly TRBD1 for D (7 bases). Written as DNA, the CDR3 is TGTGCCAGCAACCAGGGGGGCTACAATGAGCAGTTCTTC. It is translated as CASNQGGYNEQFF.